This entry lists 28 T cell receptor beta chains sequenced from one sample in a study of blood T cell repertoires in COVID-19. The assay was immunoSEQ multiplex PCR, and TCRdb's table has in-frame clones only and misses some. Of over 140,000 clones in the sample, about 82% were seen once. Input material: peripheral blood. The receptor source for this set is a woman older than 75 with active or convalescent COVID-19.

The chain uses TRBV19 and TRBJ2-2; D is ambiguous. V shed 7 bases and J shed 4 bases, with 13 bases lying between them. Germline CDR1 reads LNHDA; CDR2 reads SQIVND (reference sequence). CDR3 size: 14 residues. This chain's CDR3 is CASITLAGTGELFF. CDR3 nucleotides: TGTGCCAGTATCACACTGGCAGGCACCGGGGAGCTGTTTTTT. Full variable domain (remainder filled in from reference TRBV19 and TRBJ2-2): DGGITQSPKYLFRKEGQNVTLSCEQNLNHDAMYWYRQDPGQGLRLIYYSQIVNDFQKGDIAEGYSVSREKKESFPLTVTSAQKNPTAFYLCASITLAGTGELFFGEGSRLTVL.

This clone was recorded once. The chain recombines TRBV2 with TRBJ2-7, with a tentative D call TRBD2 (5 bases). V dropped 7 bases and J dropped 5 bases, with 15 bases sitting between them. Germline CDR1 is SNHLY and CDR2 is FYNNEI. The CDR3 consists of 13 residues. CDR3 nucleotide sequence: TGTGCCAGCAACGTTGACCACGGGGACGAGCAGTACTTC. Translated, it gives CASNVDHGDEQYF. The full variable domain, in which reference TRBV2 and TRBJ2-7 provide the parts outside the CDR3, is EPEVTQTPSHQVTQMGQEVILRCVPISNHLYFYWYRQILGQKVEFLVSFYNNEISEKSEIFDDQFSVERPDGSNFTLKIRSTKLEDSAMYFCASNVDHGDEQYFGPGTRLTVT.

The chain is built from TRBV5-4 and TRBJ2-6, with no clear D. Germline CDR1 SGHNT, CDR2 YYREEE (reference sequence). V was clipped by 0 bases and J by 0 bases, with 4 bases between them. This CDR3 is built from 15 residues. As DNA, the CDR3 is TGTGCCAGCAGCTTGGTCCACTCTGGGGCCAACGTCCTGACTTTC. It yields the protein CASSLVHSGANVLTF.

This clone was found a few times. The chain carries TRBV5-1 and TRBJ1-4; 8 bases map to TRBD1. There are 14 residues in the CDR3. Germline values: CDR1 SGHRS, CDR2 YFSETQ. The junction had 3 bases not matched to a gene; V was cut back by 0 bases and J by 8 bases. Written as DNA, the CDR3 is TGCGCCAGCAGCTTGGCCGGACAGGGCGAAAAACTGTTTTTT. Translated, it gives CASSLAGQGEKLFF.

This sequence joins TRBV9 and TRBJ2-7; 7 bases match TRBD1. The germline V gene has CDR1 SGDLS and CDR2 YYNGEE. J gave up 5 bases and V 4 bases, and 12 bases lay outside the gene matches. The CDR3 extends over 15 amino acids. The CDR3 sequence is CASSLGQLRFDEQYF. The DNA of the CDR3 is TGTGCCAGCAGCTTGGGACAGCTGCGGTTTGACGAGCAGTACTTC.

The gene calls are TRBV4-1 and TRBJ2-5; 9 bases map to TRBD2. The CDR3 runs to 17 residues. Looked up from germline, CDR1 is MGHRA and CDR2 is YSYEKL. V shed 0 bases and J 8 bases; nucleotides not matched to a gene: 13. DNA for the CDR3: TGCGCCAGCAGCCAAGACGGTAGGGCTAGCGGGGCCGAAACCCAGTACTTC. Translated: CASSQDGRASGAETQYF.

The J gene is TRBJ1-5, the V gene TRBV15; TRBD1 might be the D (6 bases). There are 15 residues in the CDR3. Germline CDR1 LNHNV, CDR2 YYDKDF (reference sequence). With 8 bases removed from V and 2 bases from J, the gap between germline ends came to 16 bases. CDR3 sequence (DNA): TGTGCCACCGGGACACCCCCGGTGGGCAATCAGCCCCAGCATTTT. Amino acids: CATGTPPVGNQPQHF.

The chain combines TRBV7-9 with TRBJ1-4; D remains ambiguous. The CDR3 extends over 15 amino acids. Germline-derived CDR1 and CDR2 are SEHNR and FQNEAQ (reference sequence). V was trimmed by 5 bases and J by 3 bases, leaving 13 bases between them. The CDR3 reads CASSPMEGANEKLFF. As DNA, the CDR3 is TGTGCCAGCAGCCCGATGGAGGGAGCTAATGAAAAACTGTTTTTT.

The rearrangement uses TRBV18 and TRBJ2-1; 7 nucleotides align to TRBD1. The CDR3 has 13 amino acids. Germline V gene data show CDR1 as KGHSH and CDR2 as LQKENI. V lost 5 bases, J lost 5 bases, and 3 bases stayed unmatched. CDR3 DNA sequence: TGTGCCAGCTCAACGGGACAGAACAATGAGCAGTTCTTC. Its protein product is CASSTGQNNEQFF.

The rearrangement joins TRBV18 to TRBJ2-7; no clear D. Germline V gene sequence: CDR1 KGHSH, CDR2 LQKENI. The CDR3 sequence is 14 residues long. The V and J ends lost 1 base and 4 bases respectively, with 11 bases between them. The CDR3 spells CASSPRATEYEQYF. CDR3 DNA: TGTGCCAGCTCACCACGAGCTACAGAATACGAGCAGTACTTC.

V and J are TRBV29-1 and TRBJ1-2, with TRBD1 matching over 8 bases. Germline-derived CDR1 and CDR2 are SQVTM and ANQGSEA. This CDR3 comprises 12 residues. With 6 bases clipped from V and 4 bases from J, the junction kept 4 bases outside the gene matches. CDR3 region: CSVRTGSYGYTF. Here the CDR3 DNA reads TGCAGCGTCCGGACAGGGTCCTATGGCTACACCTTC.

This chain connects TRBV30 to TRBJ1-2; D may be TRBD1 (5 bases). Germline V CDR1 and CDR2: GTSNPN, SVGIG (reference sequence). This CDR3 comprises 11 residues. Trimming took off 4 bases at V and 7 bases at J, with 10 bases between the two ends. This chain's CDR3 is CAWTPGSGYTF. The CDR3 nucleotides read TGTGCCTGGACTCCAGGGTCTGGCTACACCTTC.

This clone turned up a few times. The CDR3 coding sequence is TGTGCCTGGAGTGTTATTTCTGGCAGGGGGCTGGAAAAACTGTTTTTT. Its protein is CAWSVISGRGLEKLFF. The chain uses TRBV30 and TRBJ1-4; 8 bases map to TRBD1. Unmatched junction bases numbered 11, after V lost 0 bases and J lost 8 bases. CDR1 is GTSNPN, CDR2 SVGIG, per germline (reference sequence). The CDR3 length is 16 residues.

The genes are TRBV5-4 and TRBJ2-7; D remains ambiguous. Germline V gene sequence: CDR1 SGHNT, CDR2 YYREEE (reference sequence). V was cut by 0 bases and J by 2 bases, with 12 bases left in between. The CDR3 covers 15 residues. The CDR3 loop is CASSLVGPRTYEQYF. The CDR3 DNA reads TGTGCCAGCAGCTTGGTTGGCCCCAGGACCTACGAGCAGTACTTC. Full variable domain (remainder filled in from reference TRBV5-4 and TRBJ2-7): ETGVTQSPTHLIKTRGQQVTLRCSSQSGHNTVSWYQQALGQGPQFIFQYYREEENGRGNFPPRFSGLQFPNYSSELNVNALELDDSALYLCASSLVGPRTYEQYFGPGTRLTVT.

The chain carries TRBV28 and TRBJ1-2; D is unclear. Germline CDR1 MDHEN, CDR2 SYDVKM. V shed 10 bases and J shed 5 bases, with 17 bases lying between them. CDR3 length equals 13 residues. The CDR3 loop is CATSQAKPYGYTF. In DNA form, the CDR3 reads TGTGCCACATCCCAAGCCAAACCGTATGGCTACACCTTC.

The chain uses TRBV9 and TRBJ2-3; 7 positions agree with TRBD2. V was clipped by 4 bases and J by 0 bases; unmatched bases: 2. The V gene's germline CDR1 is SGDLS and CDR2 YYNGEE. The CDR3 has 14 amino acids. CDR3 in amino acids: CASSMGGSTDTQYF. Written as DNA, the CDR3 is TGTGCCAGCAGCATGGGGGGGAGCACAGATACGCAGTATTTT.

The J gene is TRBJ2-5, the V gene TRBV7-2; 7 bases agree with TRBD1. Germline V gene data show CDR1 as SGHTA and CDR2 as FQGNSA. The V segment lost 5 bases and the J segment 2 bases; nucleotides outside the gene matches: 2. This CDR3 region has 13 residues. The CDR3 nucleotides are TGTGCCAGCAGCCCGGGACAGCAAGAGACCCAGTACTTC. Translating it yields CASSPGQQETQYF.

The chain employs TRBV18 and TRBJ1-5; 10 bases are shared with TRBD1. Germline values: CDR1 KGHSH, CDR2 LQKENI. This CDR3 spans 15 amino acids. Trimming at V came to 4 bases and at J to 4 bases, leaving 4 bases not matched to a gene. CDR3 sequence reads: CASSQTGGTNQPQHF. DNA of the CDR3: TGTGCCAGCTCACAGACAGGGGGCACTAATCAGCCCCAGCATTTT.

The chain employs TRBV5-5 and TRBJ1-6; 7 bases match TRBD1. Germline CDR1 SGHKS, CDR2 YYEKEE (reference sequence). J lost 7 bases, V lost 2 bases, and 3 bases had no gene match. This CDR3 has 14 residues. CDR3 DNA: TGTGCCAGCAGCTTTCGGACAGGAAATTCACCCCTCCACTTT. It specifies CASSFRTGNSPLHF.

The gene calls are TRBV30 and TRBJ2-7, with TRBD2 matching over 8 bases. The V and J ends lost 5 bases and 3 bases, in that order; junction bases with no gene match: 6. Germline CDR1 and CDR2: GTSNPN and SVGIG (reference sequence). The CDR3 has 13 amino acids. The CDR3 DNA reads TGTGCCTGGCGGGGGGGGCGAGGCTACGAGCAGTACTTC. As protein: CAWRGGRGYEQYF.

The V gene is TRBV6-5, the J gene TRBJ1-3; D might be TRBD1 (5 bases). Deletions cut 6 bases from V and 4 bases from J, with 13 bases between. This CDR3 has 14 amino acids. Germline V gives CDR1 MNHEY, CDR2 SVGAGI. CDR3 loop: CASSLGGPGNTIYF. Written as DNA, the CDR3 is TGTGCCAGCAGCCTGGGGGGACCCGGAAACACCATATATTTT.

The V and J genes are TRBV7-2 and TRBJ2-7; the D is unclear. CDR1 is SGHTA, CDR2 FQGNSA, per germline. This CDR3 has 15 amino acids. Trimming shortened V by 2 bases and J by 1 base, and 12 bases separated the two germline ends. CDR3 bases: TGTGCCAGCAGCTTAATCTACCCCCAATCCTACGAGCAGTACTTC. This translates into CASSLIYPQSYEQYF. Full variable domain (rest looked up from reference TRBV7-2 and TRBJ2-7): GAGVSQSPSNKVTEKGKDVELRCDPISGHTALYWYRQSLGQGLEFLIYFQGNSAPDKSGLPSDRFSAERTGGSVSTLTIQRTQQEDSAVYLCASSLIYPQSYEQYFGPGTRLTVT.

Ten or more counts support this clone. The V call is TRBV6-5, the J call TRBJ2-2; perhaps TRBD1 as D (6 bases). Germline values: CDR1 MNHEY, CDR2 SVGAGI. The CDR3 runs to 14 residues. Deletions cut 6 bases from V and 5 bases from J, with 13 bases between. CDR3 sequence (DNA): TGTGCCAGCAGGCAAACGCAGGGGACCGGGGAGCTGTTTTTT. Protein: CASRQTQGTGELFF.

CDR3 region: CASSPSPGQGLSYGYTF. As DNA, the CDR3 is TGTGCCAGCAGCCCGTCACCGGGACAGGGACTCTCCTATGGCTACACCTTC. The chain employs TRBV11-2 and TRBJ1-2; 9 bases are a match to TRBD1. Germline CDR1 and CDR2: SGHAT and FQNNGV. The length of the CDR3 is 17 residues. The V segment lost 5 bases and the J segment 4 bases; nucleotides outside the gene matches: 14.

The rearrangement links TRBV7-2 to TRBJ2-3, with 11 bases identical to TRBD2. The ends lost 5 bases at V and 0 bases at J; junction bases unmatched: 4. The CDR3 runs 16 residues. CDR1 SGHTA and CDR2 FQGNSA come from the germline V gene. The CDR3 bases are TGTGCCAGCAGCCCCCGACTAGCGGGGAGCACAGATACGCAGTATTTT. Its protein is CASSPRLAGSTDTQYF. Variable domain in full (rest from reference TRBV7-2 and TRBJ2-3): GAGVSQSPSNKVTEKGKDVELRCDPISGHTALYWYRQSLGQGLEFLIYFQGNSAPDKSGLPSDRFSAERTGGSVSTLTIQRTQQEDSAVYLCASSPRLAGSTDTQYFGPGTRLTVL.

V is TRBV9 and J is TRBJ1-3, with no clear D. Germline lookup yields CDR1 SGDLS and CDR2 YYNGEE. This CDR3 has 14 residues. The V gene lost 3 bases and the J gene lost 0 bases, with 7 bases spanning the gap. CDR3 sequence: CASSGSGSGNTIYF. For the CDR3, the DNA is TGTGCCAGCAGCGGCAGCGGCTCTGGAAACACCATATATTTT.

The rearrangement links TRBV30 to TRBJ2-6; 9 positions match TRBD1. Trimming removed 8 bases from V and 0 bases from J; junction bases left unmatched: 8. Looked up from germline, CDR1 is GTSNPN and CDR2 is SVGIG (reference sequence). The CDR3 consists of 16 residues. The CDR3 protein is CAGATGGISGANVLTF. The CDR3 DNA follows: TGTGCCGGGGCGACAGGGGGGATCTCTGGGGCCAACGTCCTGACTTTC.

The chain recombines TRBV7-2 with TRBJ1-1; 7 nucleotides line up with TRBD1. V lost 5 bases, J lost 4 bases, and 7 bases stayed unmatched. This CDR3 is 14 amino acids long. In germline, CDR1 is SGHTA, CDR2 FQGNSA. The CDR3 loop is CASSLTGTPTEAFF. The CDR3 coding sequence is TGTGCCAGCAGCCTGACAGGGACCCCCACTGAAGCTTTCTTT.